This T cell receptor (beta chain) comes out of a study of cytomegalovirus exposure and HLA in healthy donors. Study-level results: The presence/absence work took it that sequencing depth was about the same across donors. When the data were analyzed later, several of the most significant clusters appeared to be linked to common viral pathogens. The study flagged around 150 TCR beta chains as cytomegalovirus-associated. Within the data, a cluster of highly shared sequence variants was likely a sequencing artifact.

Per germline, CDR1 SGHRS and CDR2 YFSETQ. Trimming took 0 bases from V and 6 from J; bases not matched to a gene: 5. This CDR3 contains 17 residues. With respect to this clone: Its antigen is not known.

A multiplex PCR was run with 60 Vbeta primers and 13 Jbeta primers. This table comes from immunoSEQ multiplex PCR, and its TCRdb copy is limited to in-frame clones, with some not included. The table includes 190,000 or so clones, approximately 82% detected once. This receptor was obtained from a woman in her forties or fifties in good health and CMV-seropositive. The chain employs TRBV5-1 and TRBJ2-1, with 14 bases matching TRBD2. The sequenced sample was PBMCs. The CDR3 region is CASSLASGTSGGNEQFF. The CDR3 nucleotides are TGCGCCAGCAGCTTGGCCTCTGGGACTAGCGGGGGCAATGAGCAGTTCTTC.